The 31 T cell receptor beta chains presented below share a single source sample, sequenced in a study of metastatic and nonmetastatic thyroid tumors (dated by TCRdb to the early 2020s). The library was generated by PCR. Instrument used: Illumina HiSeq 4000. The raw public reads went through TCRdb reprocessing: fastp at Q25, MiXCR clone calling, in-frame beta chains kept. The sample table shows 24,000 or so clones, and around 20% are seen once. Under 9% of the sample is held by the ten biggest clonotypes. None of the patients had been given any treatment before thyroid surgery. Sample: blood. These receptors were collected from a female donor with papillary thyroid cancer or a benign thyroid nodule (not recorded which). Some clones in this sample may be carry-over from other donors' samples.

This sequence joins TRBV4-2 and TRBJ2-2, with D perhaps being TRBD1 or TRBD2 (6 bases each). Trimming left V 4 bases short and J 3 bases short, with 12 bases between. This CDR3 is built from 15 residues. Germline lookup yields CDR1 LGHNA and CDR2 YNFKEQ. In DNA form, the CDR3 reads TGTGCCAGCAGCCCGCGGGACACTTACACCGGGGAGCTGTTTTTT. Its protein product is CASSPRDTYTGELFF.

This clone counts as medium-sized (0.01 to 0.1%). This chain uses TRBV19 with TRBJ2-7; TRBD1 aligns across 10 bases. J lost 6 bases, V lost 5 bases, and 7 bases had no gene match. CDR3 size: 14 residues. Germline CDR1 is LNHDA and CDR2 is SQIVND (reference sequence). CDR3 nucleotides: TGTGCCAGTAGTCCCCGGGACAGGGGTCCCGAGCAGTACTTC. It translates to CASSPRDRGPEQYF.

This clone came up a few times. The CDR3 sequence: CASRTPWGAGVYEQYF. In nucleotides, the CDR3 is TGTGCCAGCAGGACCCCTTGGGGGGCGGGGGTCTACGAGCAGTACTTC. V and J are TRBV6-1 and TRBJ2-7, with D possibly being TRBD2 (7 bases). The V and J ends lost 6 bases and 3 bases respectively, with 21 bases between them. CDR3 length equals 16 residues. Germline CDR1 is MNHNS and CDR2 is SASEGT.

This clone was counted ten times or more. One base away lies a much larger clone, so this may be a sequencing read error. This rearrangement joins TRBV20-1 to TRBJ2-5; the match to TRBD1 covers 12 bases. Germline CDR1 is DFQATT and CDR2 is SNEGSKA (reference sequence). This CDR3 contains 16 residues. Germline trimming cut 1 base from V and 6 bases from J; bases unmatched to any gene: 9. The CDR3 region is CSARAFGTGGLKTQYF. The CDR3 coding sequence is TGCAGTGCTAGAGCTTTCGGGACAGGGGGCTTGAAGACCCAGTACTTC.

This clone was counted many times. J is TRBJ2-5 and V is TRBV12-3 or TRBV12-4, with 7 bases aligning to TRBD2. This CDR3 has 14 residues. The trim removed 1 base at V and 2 bases at J, leaving 1 base unmatched. CDR3 bases: TGTGCCAGCAGTTTAGACGGGGGGCAAGAGACCCAGTACTTC. This codes for CASSLDGGQETQYF.

This clone was found a few times. The rearrangement joins TRBV6-1 to TRBJ1-2; no clear D. Trimming pared 6 bases from V and 5 bases from J, leaving 19 bases between. CDR1 and CDR2 (germline): MNHNS, SASEGT. The CDR3 is made up of 15 amino acids. CDR3: CASRDHGQLGYGYTF. In DNA form, the CDR3 reads TGTGCCAGCAGAGACCATGGGCAACTCGGATATGGCTACACCTTC.

The chain joins TRBV28 to TRBJ1-2; D is unresolved. Trimming took 6 bases from V and 3 from J, leaving 14 bases between them. Germline CDR1 is MDHEN and CDR2 is SYDVKM. The CDR3 has 14 residues. The CDR3 DNA reads as TGTGCCAGCAGATCATGTGGCGCGGACTATGGCTACACCTTC. Encoded protein: CASRSCGADYGYTF.

This clone was counted a few times. This sequence joins TRBV28 and TRBJ1-5; D remains unclear. The germline V gene encodes CDR1 MDHEN and CDR2 SYDVKM. CDR3 size: 18 residues. Trimming cost V 6 bases and J 3 bases, with 24 bases left between them. The CDR3 sequence is CASSSVGTYFYINQPQHF. The CDR3 nucleotides are TGTGCCAGCAGCTCGGTTGGTACATACTTTTATATCAATCAGCCCCAGCATTTT.

The J gene is TRBJ2-3, the V gene TRBV9, with 8 positions matching TRBD2. CDR3 size: 14 residues. CDR1 is SGDLS and CDR2 is YYNGEE in the germline V gene. V dropped 3 bases and J dropped 4; count of bases not matched to a gene: 4. The CDR3 nucleotides read TGTGCCAGCAGCGGACAACTAGCGGCAGATACGCAGTATTTT. Protein sequence: CASSGQLAADTQYF.

About this clone itself: The junction differs from germline at one of its ends, possibly a read error. V gene TRBV12-3 or TRBV12-4 combines with J gene TRBJ2-2; the D gene is possibly TRBD2 (5 bases). This CDR3 has 15 residues. CDR3 loop: CASSSGCANTGELFF. CDR3 in DNA: TGTGCCAGCAGTTCCGGATGTGCGAACACCGGGGAGCTTTTTTTT.

As concerns this clone: Relative to the germline gene, one junction end is altered; a read error may explain this. The CDR3 DNA reads as TGTGCCAGCAGTGGGATTGCGGACCCTGAATCTTTCTTT. Protein: CASSGIADPESFF. This rearrangement joins TRBV25-1 to TRBJ1-1, with unresolved D. The CDR3 runs to 13 residues. Per germline, CDR1 MGHDK and CDR2 SYGVNS.

Here the CDR3 reads CASSTTRVLNYNEQFF. The CDR3 region has the DNA TGTGCCAGCAGTACCACTAGGGTGCTTAACTACAATGAGCAGTTCTTC. This chain uses TRBV27 with TRBJ2-1; D may be TRBD2 (5 bases). CDR3 size: 16 residues. The V gene's germline CDR1 is MNHEY and CDR2 SMNVEV (reference sequence). Trimming shortened V by 5 bases and J by 3 bases, and 17 bases separated the two germline ends.

This clone was counted at least ten times. This chain uses TRBV18 with TRBJ2-5; no clear D gene. Trimming removed 1 base at V and 1 base at J, with 7 bases between. The CDR3 extends over 14 amino acids. Germline values: CDR1 KGHSH, CDR2 LQKENI. The CDR3 protein is CASSPQRGQETQYF. In nucleotides, the CDR3 is TGTGCCAGCTCACCACAACGCGGCCAAGAGACCCAGTACTTC.

The chain couples TRBV20-1 to TRBJ2-1, with D perhaps assigned TRBD1 or TRBD2 (5 bases each). V lost 6 bases and J lost 7, with 19 bases in between. This CDR3 comprises 14 residues. Germline values: CDR1 DFQATT, CDR2 SNEGSKA (reference sequence). CDR3 DNA sequence: TGCAGTGCCCGGTGGGGGAGCTCAACGAATGAGCAGTTCTTC. Protein product: CSARWGSSTNEQFF.

This clone was seen ten or more times. The chain couples TRBV5-1 to TRBJ1-2; D possibly corresponds to TRBD1 (6 bases). Per the germline V gene, CDR1 is SGHRS and CDR2 is YFSETQ. V lost 1 base and J lost 4, with 29 bases in between. The CDR3 totals 20 residues. The CDR3 nucleotides are TGCGCCAGCAGCTTGCATTTGAATTCGGCAGGGGCTCCCATGGGCTATGGCTACACCTTC. Encoded protein: CASSLHLNSAGAPMGYGYTF.

This clone showed up just a few times. At one of its ends the junction is not consistent with the germline gene, which may arise from a read error. This sequence joins TRBV20-1 and TRBJ1-1; possibly TRBD1 for D (5 bases). Germline CDR1 reads DFQATT; CDR2 reads SNEGSKA (reference sequence). The CDR3 spans 14 residues. The chain's CDR3 is CSAREGGMNTEAFF. As DNA, the CDR3 is TGCAGTGCTAGAGAGGGGGGGATGAATACTGAAGCTTTCTTT.

This clone was seen at least ten times. The CDR3 here is CASRPGQANTGELFF. CDR3 nucleotides: TGTGCCAGCAGACCGGGACAGGCGAACACCGGGGAGCTGTTTTTT. The chain is built from TRBV7-9 and TRBJ2-2, with TRBD1 identical over 8 bases. The CDR3 is 15 residues long. CDR1 is SEHNR, CDR2 FQNEAQ, per germline (reference sequence). After removal of 6 bases from V and 0 bases from J, the junction contained 3 bases not matched to a gene.

This clone was detected many times. The junction shows a germline mismatch at one end, possibly a read error. V is TRBV5-1 and J is TRBJ2-5; TRBD1 is a possible D gene (7 bases). The CDR3 loop spans 15 amino acids. Germline lookup yields CDR1 SGHRS and CDR2 YFSETQ. DNA for the CDR3: TGCGCCAGCAGCTCACAGGGGTCAGGGGAGGAGACCCGGTACTTC. It is translated as CASSSQGSGEETRYF.

This clone was seen a handful of times. The chain is built from TRBV27 and TRBJ2-7; D possibly corresponds to TRBD1 (8 bases). Germline loops: CDR1 MNHEY, CDR2 SMNVEV (reference sequence). CDR3 length equals 14 residues. V gave up 4 bases and J gave up 5 bases, with 15 bases separating them. This CDR3 reads CASSYRGGSHEQYF. CDR3 nucleotides: TGTGCCAGCAGTTACAGGGGGGGTTCGCACGAGCAGTACTTC.

This clone has a handful of counts. The chain employs TRBV6-2 or TRBV6-3 and TRBJ2-2; D remains ambiguous. Trimming removed 8 bases at V and 6 bases at J, with 10 bases between. Germline V gives CDR1 MNHEY, CDR2 SVGEGT. CDR3 size: 12 residues. CDR3 coding DNA: TGTGCCAGCCGAGTGGCGGCCGGGGAGCTGTTTTTT. This gives the protein CASRVAAGELFF.

In this sample, this clone turned up many times. The chain employs TRBV5-5 and TRBJ2-3; a possible D gene is TRBD2 (6 bases). Deletions cut 0 bases from V and 3 bases from J, with 11 bases between. Germline V CDR1 and CDR2: SGHKS, YYEKEE (reference sequence). This CDR3 has 15 amino acids. Written as DNA, the CDR3 is TGTGCCAGCAGCTTGGGTTGGGGGGTGACAGATACGCAGTATTTT. Translated, it gives CASSLGWGVTDTQYF. Full variable domain (rest looked up from reference TRBV5-5 and TRBJ2-3): DAGVTQSPTHLIKTRGQQVTLRCSPISGHKSVSWYQQVLGQGPQFIFQYYEKEERGRGNFPDRFSARQFPNYSSELNVNALLLGDSALYLCASSLGWGVTDTQYFGPGTRLTVL.

With regard to this clone: This may come from a read error, since a much larger clone is one base off. The CDR3 spells CASSLRSINNEQFF. DNA of the CDR3: TGTGCCAGCAGCTTGAGGAGTATCAACAATGAGCAGTTCTTC. The chain uses TRBV5-6 and TRBJ2-1; D not resolved. The CDR3 sequence is 14 residues long. The germline V gene has CDR1 SGHDT and CDR2 YYEEEE. The V gene lost 1 base and the J gene lost 5 bases, with 10 bases spanning the gap.

This clone has ten or more counts. The V call is TRBV7-9, the J call TRBJ2-1, with 9 bases that match TRBD1. Germline V lookup: CDR1 SEHNR, CDR2 FQNEAQ (reference sequence). The V gene end was trimmed by 5 bases and the J gene end by 7 bases; junction bases not matched to a gene: 9. This CDR3 has 15 residues. The CDR3 sequence is CASSPRTGEQNEQFF. The CDR3 DNA reads as TGTGCCAGCAGCCCCCGGACAGGGGAGCAAAATGAGCAGTTCTTC.

V gene TRBV18 combines with J gene TRBJ2-3; D call uncertain. V was pared by 2 bases and J by 1 base, with 7 bases between. Looked up from germline, CDR1 is KGHSH and CDR2 is LQKENI. There are 14 residues in the CDR3. The CDR3 sequence: CASSPGRGTDTQYF. The CDR3 coding sequence is TGTGCCAGCTCACCAGGACGGGGCACAGATACGCAGTATTTT.

To note about this clone: This sequence may be a read error, since a much larger clone differs from it by one base. As the CDR3 is not closed by the conserved phenylalanine or tryptophan, this likely results from a read error. This sequence joins TRBV3-1 and TRBJ1-5, with a possible D match to TRBD1 (6 bases). Trimming stripped 3 bases from V and 6 bases from J, with 12 bases between. This CDR3 is 14 amino acids long. The germline gives CDR1 LGHDT, CDR2 YNNKEL (reference sequence). DNA of the CDR3: TGTGCCAGCAGCCATGCAGGGGCAGGTCAGCCCCAGCATCTT. Translation gives CASSHAGAGQPQHL.

The chain has TRBV5-1 and TRBJ2-2; D gene uncertain. In germline, CDR1 is SGHRS, CDR2 YFSETQ. V dropped 4 bases and J dropped 1 base, with 2 bases sitting between them. The CDR3 runs 12 residues. This chain's CDR3 is CASSRNTGELFF. CDR3 bases: TGCGCCAGCAGCAGGAACACCGGGGAGCTGTTTTTT.

In its sample, this clone was seen a few times. A read error may be the cause here, since a much bigger clone is one base away. The V call is TRBV20-1, the J call TRBJ1-2; no clear D gene. The V gene's germline CDR1 is DFQATT and CDR2 SNEGSKA (reference sequence). Trimming stripped 5 bases from V and 4 bases from J, with 14 bases between. The CDR3 length is 13 residues. DNA of the CDR3: TGCAGTGCTCGCATACTGGACGGCTATGGCTACACCTTC. Translating gives CSARILDGYGYTF.

V usage is TRBV6-1 and J usage is TRBJ2-1; D is ambiguous. CDR3 length: 11 residues. CDR1 and CDR2 from the germline V gene are MNHNS and SASEGT. Trimming pared 2 bases from V and 13 bases from J, leaving 9 bases between. The CDR3 is CASSESEDQFF. DNA for the CDR3: TGTGCCAGCAGTGAATCCGAGGATCAGTTCTTC.

This clone was observed at least ten times. V and J are TRBV13 and TRBJ1-5; 8 bases align to TRBD1. The CDR3 is 19 residues long. J gave up 3 bases and V 5 bases, and 18 bases lay outside the gene matches. Germline CDR1 PRHDT, CDR2 FYEKMQ (reference sequence). CDR3 sequence: CASSTLTGVGGVDNQPQHF. The CDR3 nucleotides read TGTGCCAGCAGCACCCTGACAGGGGTAGGGGGAGTGGACAATCAGCCCCAGCATTTT.

This clone was recorded only once. The CDR3 does not close with the conserved phenylalanine or tryptophan, likely indicating a read error. The chain is built from TRBV6-1 and TRBJ2-1; TRBD2 aligns across 12 bases. V dropped 6 bases and J dropped 12; count of bases not matched to a gene: 3. This CDR3 comprises 12 residues. Germline V CDR1 and CDR2: MNHNS, SASEGT. The CDR3 nucleotides are TGTGCCAGCAGCCGGACTAGCGGGACGCAGTTCGTA. Its translation is CASSRTSGTQFV.

This clone was counted a few times. A much larger clone lies a single base off, so this may be a read error. This chain joins TRBV29-1 and TRBJ1-1; no clear D gene. The CDR3 length is 10 residues. V was cut by 8 bases and J by 9 bases, with 13 bases left in between. CDR1 is SQVTM and CDR2 is ANQGSEA in the germline V gene. This CDR3 reads CSSVAKKAFF. The CDR3 coding sequence is TGCAGCTCTGTGGCGAAGAAAGCTTTCTTT.